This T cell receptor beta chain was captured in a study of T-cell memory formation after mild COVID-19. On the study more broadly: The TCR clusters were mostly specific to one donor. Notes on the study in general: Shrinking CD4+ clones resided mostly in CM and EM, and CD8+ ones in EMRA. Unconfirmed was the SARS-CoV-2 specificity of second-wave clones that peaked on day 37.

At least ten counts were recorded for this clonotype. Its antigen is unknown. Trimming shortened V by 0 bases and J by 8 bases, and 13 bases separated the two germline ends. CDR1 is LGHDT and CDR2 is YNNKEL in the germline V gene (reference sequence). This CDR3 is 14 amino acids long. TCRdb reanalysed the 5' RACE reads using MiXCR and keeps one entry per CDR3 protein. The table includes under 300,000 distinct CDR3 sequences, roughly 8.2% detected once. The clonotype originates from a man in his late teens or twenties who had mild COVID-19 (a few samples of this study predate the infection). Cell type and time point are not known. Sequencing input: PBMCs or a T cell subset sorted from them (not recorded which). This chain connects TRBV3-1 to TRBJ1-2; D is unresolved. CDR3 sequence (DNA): TGTGCCAGCAGCCAAGATGACTTACCAGTCGGCTACACCTTC. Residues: CASSQDDLPVGYTF.